The rows below give T cell receptor beta chains drawn from one sample of a study of blood T cell repertoires in COVID-19. Data came from immunoSEQ multiplex PCR; TCRdb stores just in-frame clones and leaves some out. The sample lists 140,000 to 150,000 clones, roughly 87% occurring once. The specimen was peripheral blood. The receptors were sampled from a woman aged 45-65 years with acute or convalescent COVID-19. Both conserved end residues are part of each CDR3. D genes are given only for firm matches. A row's size may be missing; if present it is once, few, many or a size class.

>NA|NA|TRBJ2-5|TRBV14
CASSQARRGPEQETQYF
TGTGCCAGCAGCCAAGCCCGCAGGGGTCCGGAGCAAGAGACCCAGTACTTC
>NA|NA|TRBJ2-3|TRBV7-3
CASSPIQGGDTQYF
TGTGCCAGCAGCCCTATACAGGGGGGGGATACGCAGTATTTT
>NA|NA|TRBJ2-7|TRBV15
CATSRPTYEQYF
TGTGCCACCAGCAGACCTACCTACGAGCAGTACTTC
>few|TRBD1|TRBJ2-1|TRBV7-2
CASSLVSGTGGENEQFF
TGTGCCAGCAGCTTAGTCTCCGGGACAGGGGGCGAGAATGAGCAGTTCTTC
>NA|TRBD2|TRBJ2-1|TRBV18
CASSPFGTSGTYEQFF
TGTGCCAGCTCACCTTTCGGGACTAGCGGGACTTATGAGCAGTTCTTC
>few|TRBD1|TRBJ2-7|TRBV2
CASGQGRIYEQYF
TGTGCCAGCGGACAGGGACGAATCTACGAGCAGTACTTC
>NA|NA|TRBJ1-5|TRBV27
CASSYGRFQPQHF
TGTGCCAGCAGTTATGGCAGGTTTCAGCCCCAGCATTTT
>NA|NA|TRBJ1-2|TRBV3-1/TRBV3-2
CASSQTTEYYGYTF
TGTGCCAGCAGCCAAACGACGGAGTACTATGGCTACACCTTC
>NA|NA|TRBJ2-7|TRBV5-1
CASSLNQGHYEQYF
TGCGCCAGCAGCTTGAATCAGGGGCACTACGAGCAGTACTTC
>NA|TRBD2|TRBJ2-7|TRBV11-2
CASSLVTTSGSYEQYF
TGTGCCAGCAGCTTAGTGACGACTAGCGGGTCCTACGAGCAGTACTTC
>NA|NA|TRBJ1-2|TRBV19
CASSQGTFNYGYTF
TGTGCCAGTAGTCAGGGGACATTTAACTATGGCTACACCTTC
>NA|NA|TRBJ2-1|TRBV14
CASSLILTQYTYNEQFF
TGTGCCAGCAGCCTTATACTGACACAGTACACCTACAATGAGCAGTTCTTC
>NA|TRBD1|TRBJ2-6|TRBV11-3
CASSPGQGAGANVLTF
TGTGCCAGCAGCCCGGGACAGGGGGCTGGGGCCAACGTCCTGACTTTC
>once|TRBD1|TRBJ1-6|TRBV30
CAWKLTGESSPLHF
TGTGCCTGGAAGCTGACAGGGGAAAGTTCACCCCTCCACTTT
>NA|TRBD1|TRBJ1-2|TRBV4-2
CASSPRDSNYGYTF
TGTGCCAGCAGCCCTCGGGACAGTAACTATGGCTACACCTTC
>NA|NA|TRBJ1-2|TRBV5-1
CASSLAEGESYGYTF
TGCGCCAGCAGCTTGGCCGAGGGGGAGAGCTATGGCTACACCTTC
>NA|TRBD1|TRBJ1-6|TRBV7-9
CASSPRTGGYNSPLHF
TGTGCCAGCAGCCCCAGGACAGGGGGCTATAATTCACCCCTCCACTTT
>NA|NA|TRBJ2-1|TRBV10-1
CASSDPSEYNEQFF
TGCGCCAGCAGTGACCCTAGCGAATACAATGAGCAGTTCTTC
>once|NA|TRBJ2-7|TRBV5-6
CASSRTDYEQYF
TGTGCCAGCAGCAGGACAGACTACGAGCAGTACTTC
>NA|TRBD2|TRBJ2-2|TRBV5-1
CASSWLAGEGPGELFF
TGCGCCAGCAGCTGGCTAGCGGGAGAGGGGCCCGGGGAGCTGTTTTTT
>once|NA|TRBJ2-2|TRBV29-1
CSVKQLLNTGELFF
TGCAGCGTGAAACAGCTATTAAACACCGGGGAGCTGTTTTTT
>NA|TRBD1|TRBJ2-3|TRBV6-5
CASSQDRGTDTQYF
TGTGCCAGCAGCCAGGACAGGGGCACAGATACGCAGTATTTT
>NA|TRBD2|TRBJ2-1|TRBV19
CASSSGRAHNEQFF
TGTGCCAGTAGTAGCGGGAGGGCCCACAATGAGCAGTTCTTC
>NA|TRBD1|TRBJ2-2|TRBV3-1/TRBV3-2
CASSLRDRGTGELFF
TGTGCCAGCAGCCTCCGGGACAGGGGGACCGGGGAGCTGTTTTTT
>NA|TRBD1|TRBJ1-6|TRBV6-5
CASSRTGNGSPLHF
TGTGCCAGCAGCAGGACAGGGAACGGTTCACCCCTCCACTTT
>NA|TRBD1|TRBJ1-5|TRBV27
CASSWGQGGQPQHF
TGTGCCAGCAGTTGGGGACAGGGAGGACAGCCCCAGCATTTT
>NA|TRBD2|TRBJ2-1|TRBV11-3
CASSLRRGGRDEQFF
TGTGCCAGCAGCTTACGGCGGGGGGGCAGAGATGAGCAGTTCTTC